Each of the 5 T cell receptor beta chains below was sequenced from the same sample in a study of OX40 agonist ivuxolimab in advanced cancers. Clones were sequenced by immunoSEQ multiplex PCR, and TCRdb holds only the in-frame ones, with some missing. The sample has 90,000 to 120,000 clones, around 93% seen once. This specimen consisted of CD4+ or CD8+ T cells sorted from blood, obtained in a trial of the OX40 agonist ivuxolimab. The receptors come from an adult with an advanced solid tumor such as melanoma, head and neck, liver or kidney cancer.

This clone showed up just once. The chain employs TRBV5-4 and TRBJ2-3, with 10 bases aligning to TRBD1. Trimming cost V 9 bases and J 4 bases; bases outside gene matches: 8. Germline V gene lookup returns CDR1 SGHNT and CDR2 YYREEE (reference sequence). The CDR3 loop spans 14 amino acids. The CDR3, as DNA: TGTGCCACCAAGTCGGGACAGGGGTCAGATACGCAGTATTTT. This gives the protein CATKSGQGSDTQYF. Full variable domain (outside the CDR3, taken from reference TRBV5-4 and TRBJ2-3): ETGVTQSPTHLIKTRGQQVTLRCSSQSGHNTVSWYQQALGQGPQFIFQYYREEENGRGNFPPRFSGLQFPNYSSELNVNALELDDSALYLCATKSGQGSDTQYFGPGTRLTVL.

The chain combines TRBV28 with TRBJ2-5, with a possible D match to TRBD1 (7 bases). Trimming took 9 bases from V and 7 from J, leaving 15 bases between them. CDR1 is MDHEN and CDR2 is SYDVKM in the germline V gene. This CDR3 is built from 12 residues. The CDR3 spells CASTGAGGTQYF. The CDR3 nucleotides read TGTGCCAGTACAGGGGCCGGGGGGACCCAGTACTTC.

The V gene is TRBV7-9, the J gene TRBJ2-5, with D possibly TRBD1 on 6 matching bases. The CDR3 consists of 13 residues. The germline V gene has CDR1 SEHNR and CDR2 FQNEAQ (reference sequence). Trimming took 5 bases from V and 7 from J, leaving 14 bases between them. The CDR3 reads CASSKTQGPTQYF. CDR3 DNA: TGTGCCAGCAGCAAAACACAGGGTCCGACCCAGTACTTC.

This clone has only one observation. The gene calls are TRBV5-1 and TRBJ2-7, with 10 bases fitting TRBD2. This CDR3 has 18 amino acids. Germline V gives CDR1 SGHRS, CDR2 YFSETQ. Trimming removed 0 bases from V and 1 base from J; junction bases left unmatched: 10. The CDR3 sequence: CASSLVSSSGRGSYEQYF. CDR3 bases: TGCGCCAGCAGCTTGGTGTCGTCTAGCGGGAGAGGTTCCTACGAGCAGTACTTC.

The genes are TRBV7-9 and TRBJ2-3, with D maybe TRBD1 (5 bases). Trimming shortened V by 5 bases and J by 3 bases, and 6 bases separated the two germline ends. This CDR3 is built from 12 residues. In germline, CDR1 is SEHNR, CDR2 FQNEAQ (reference sequence). The CDR3 protein is CASSRQTDTQYF. CDR3 nucleotide sequence: TGTGCCAGCAGCAGACAGACAGATACGCAGTATTTT. Combining the CDR3 with reference TRBV7-9 and TRBJ2-3 gives the whole variable domain DTGVSQNPRHKITKRGQNVTFRCDPISEHNRLYWYRQTLGQGPEFLTYFQNEAQLEKSRLLSDRFSAERPKGSFSTLEIQRTEQGDSAMYLCASSRQTDTQYFGPGTRLTVL.